Each of the 9 T cell receptor beta chains below was sequenced from the same sample in a study of T cell clones after liver transplantation (dated by TCRdb to the late 2010s). Library construction relied on the immunoSEQ multiplex PCR assay. TCRdb re-hosts the immuneACCESS table, in-frame sequences only. Its copies lack some clones; in the studies checked, an unresolved V gene accounts for under half of them, and the cause for the rest is not known. The sample table shows some 6,000 clones, and about 80% are seen once. Roughly an eighth of the sample is held by the ten biggest clonotypes. Sequenced material: CD8+ T cells from blood, taken 45 to 47 months after liver transplant. The receptor set was obtained from a human patient who received a liver transplant. After a transplant, the donor of the graft may account for some T cells.

The chain recombines TRBV19 with TRBJ1-1; TRBD1 matches 8 bases. Germline V gene sequence: CDR1 LNHDA, CDR2 SQIVND (reference sequence). The CDR3 length is 12 residues. The CDR3 region has the DNA TGTGCGAGCATCCAGGGGGCGTCTGAAGCTTTCTTT. Protein sequence: CASIQGASEAFF. Full variable domain (missing parts from reference TRBV19 and TRBJ1-1): DGGITQSPKYLFRKEGQNVTLSCEQNLNHDAMYWYRQDPGQGLRLIYYSQIVNDFQKGDIAEGYSVSREKKESFPLTVTSAQKNPTAFYLCASIQGASEAFFGQGTRLTVV.

Only one count was recorded for this clone. The V and J genes are TRBV15 and TRBJ2-1; TRBD2 matches at 7 bases. Looked up from germline, CDR1 is LNHNV and CDR2 is YYDKDF (reference sequence). This CDR3 contains 14 residues. The junction had 12 bases not matched to a gene; V was cut back by 6 bases and J by 10 bases. The CDR3 sequence: CATRIKRGAPEQFF. CDR3 coding DNA: TGTGCCACCAGGATAAAGCGGGGTGCGCCCGAGCAGTTCTTC. The whole variable domain, filled in from reference TRBV15 and TRBJ2-1, reads DAMVIQNPRYQVTQFGKPVTLSCSQTLNHNVMYWYQQKSSQAPKLLFHYYDKDFNNEADTPDNFQSRRPNTSFCFLDIRSPGLGDTAMYLCATRIKRGAPEQFFGPGTRLTVL.

The chain links TRBV7-9 to TRBJ1-2; 8 bases are shared with TRBD1. J lost 4 bases, V lost 7 bases, and 23 bases had no gene match. The CDR3 spans 19 residues. Germline lookup yields CDR1 SEHNR and CDR2 FQNEAQ (reference sequence). Here the CDR3 DNA reads TGTGCCAGCACCTCCCCCCCGGGGCAGGGGGCCGGATCCCTCTATGGCTACACCTTC. Translation gives CASTSPPGQGAGSLYGYTF.

The genes are TRBV11-2 and TRBJ2-2; perhaps D is TRBD1 or TRBD2 (5 bases each). The CDR3 loop spans 14 amino acids. Trimming removed 4 bases from V and 7 bases from J, with 13 bases in between. Germline V gives CDR1 SGHAT, CDR2 FQNNGV. The CDR3, as DNA: TGTGCCAGCAGCTCCCGGGACGTCGTCGGGGAGCTGTTTTTT. Amino acids: CASSSRDVVGELFF. Full variable domain (remainder filled in from reference TRBV11-2 and TRBJ2-2): EAGVAQSPRYKIIEKRQSVAFWCNPISGHATLYWYQQILGQGPKLLIQFQNNGVVDDSQLPKDRFSAERLKGVDSTLKIQPAKLEDSAVYLCASSSRDVVGELFFGEGSRLTVL.

V gene TRBV7-9 combines with J gene TRBJ2-7; 8 bases agree with TRBD1. This CDR3 contains 15 residues. V lost 4 bases to trimming and J lost 3 bases; unmatched junction nucleotides: 8. Germline CDR1 is SEHNR and CDR2 is FQNEAQ (reference sequence). The chain's CDR3 is CASSSSTGGLYEQYF. The DNA for the CDR3 is TGTGCCAGCAGCTCCAGCACAGGGGGGCTCTACGAGCAGTACTTC.

This clone rates as large (0.1 to 1%). This rearrangement joins TRBV11-2 to TRBJ2-7; D ambiguous. Trimming took off 4 bases at V and 7 bases at J, with 8 bases between the two ends. CDR1 is SGHAT, CDR2 FQNNGV, per germline. The CDR3 length is 11 residues. The CDR3 reads CASSSVWEQYF. CDR3 nucleotides: TGTGCCAGCAGCTCGGTATGGGAGCAGTACTTC.

V is TRBV11-2 and J is TRBJ2-5; D possibly corresponds to TRBD2 (5 bases). The CDR3 length is 14 residues. With 5 bases removed from V and 1 base from J, the gap between germline ends came to 11 bases. Germline values: CDR1 SGHAT, CDR2 FQNNGV. The chain's CDR3 is CASSGAGVQETQYF. CDR3 sequence (DNA): TGTGCCAGCAGCGGCGCCGGGGTCCAAGAGACCCAGTACTTC.

This chain joins TRBV5-8 and TRBJ2-2, with 7 bases that match TRBD1. The V and J ends lost 4 bases and 4 bases, in that order; junction bases with no gene match: 10. CDR3 length: 16 residues. CDR1 is SGHTS and CDR2 is YDEGEE in the germline V gene. CDR3 sequence: CASSPRTGHPTGELFF. DNA of the CDR3: TGTGCCAGCAGCCCGCGGACAGGACACCCCACCGGGGAGCTGTTTTTT.

The V and J genes are TRBV27 and TRBJ1-1, with D uncertain. Germline-derived CDR1 and CDR2 are MNHEY and SMNVEV (reference sequence). V shed 6 bases and J shed 5 bases, with 13 bases lying between them. The CDR3 is 13 amino acids. CDR3 DNA sequence: TGTGCCAGCAGCCCCATCGTAGGGACTGAAGCTTTCTTT. This gives the protein CASSPIVGTEAFF.